The clone carrying this TCR beta chain was observed a few times. Germline V lookup: CDR1 GTSNPN, CDR2 SVGIG (reference sequence). The length of the CDR3 is 12 residues. V shed 5 bases and J shed 3 bases, with 7 bases lying between them. This record belongs to a study of blood T cell repertoires in COVID-19. Study information: The samples span acute and convalescent COVID-19 from the United States, Italy and Spain.

In the source study's methods: Reference gene primer amplification yielded estimated nucleated cell counts. Clones were read by immunoSEQ multiplex PCR, and TCRdb kept only the in-frame ones, dropping some. D and trimming come from the DNA, and the V and J calls and clone size come from that table. The table has around 86,000 clones, over 80% seen once. The sequence was obtained from a woman older than 75 with acute or convalescent COVID-19. This chain joins TRBV30 and TRBJ2-2; no reliable D call. Sequencing was carried out using peripheral blood. CDR3 nucleotide sequence: TGTGCCTGGGCGTTTGACACCGGGGAGCTGTTTTTT. This encodes CAWAFDTGELFF.